This T cell receptor (beta chain) was sequenced in a study of T cell responses to AZD1222 COVID-19 vaccine. This clone came up once. Here immunoSEQ multiplex PCR was the method, and the copy in TCRdb shows in-frame clones only, minus some. The sample lists some 90,000 clones, 80% to 90% seen once, with under 9% in the top ten. The CDR3 spans 15 residues. Germline values: CDR1 SGHTA, CDR2 FQGNSA. The V end lost 1 base, the J end lost 1 base, and 9 bases lay between the germline ends. The origin of this receptor is an adult in good health. The sample consisted of peripheral blood, taken on day 0 of AZD1222 vaccination. This chain connects TRBV7-2 to TRBJ2-3; no firm D call. In nucleotides, the CDR3 is TGTGCCAGCAGCTTAGGGCCGTCCGGCACAGATACGCAGTATTTT. It specifies CASSLGPSGTDTQYF. Full variable domain (outside the CDR3, taken from reference TRBV7-2 and TRBJ2-3): GAGVSQSPSNKVTEKGKDVELRCDPISGHTALYWYRQSLGQGLEFLIYFQGNSAPDKSGLPSDRFSAERTGGSVSTLTIQRTQQEDSAVYLCASSLGPSGTDTQYFGPGTRLTVL.